The following is a T cell receptor beta chain sequence with its context. This record comes from a study of T cell changes during pregnancy in multiple sclerosis. Generated by immunoSEQ multiplex PCR, the TCRdb table keeps only in-frame clones and is missing some. The table includes roughly 42,000 clones, approximately 88% detected once. CDR3 length: 13 residues. V gave up 4 bases and J gave up 8 bases, with 15 bases separating them. Germline CDR1 is SGHNT and CDR2 is YYREEE (reference sequence). The chain couples TRBV5-4 to TRBJ1-2, with a possible D match to TRBD1 (6 bases). The starting material was CD4+ T cells from peripheral blood mononuclear cells, obtained in the first trimester of pregnancy. The clonotype comes from a female donor with multiple sclerosis, enrolled in a pregnancy study. DNA of the CDR3: TGTGCCAGCAGCCCCAGACAGGAGAGGGGCTACACCTTC. Its translation is CASSPRQERGYTF.